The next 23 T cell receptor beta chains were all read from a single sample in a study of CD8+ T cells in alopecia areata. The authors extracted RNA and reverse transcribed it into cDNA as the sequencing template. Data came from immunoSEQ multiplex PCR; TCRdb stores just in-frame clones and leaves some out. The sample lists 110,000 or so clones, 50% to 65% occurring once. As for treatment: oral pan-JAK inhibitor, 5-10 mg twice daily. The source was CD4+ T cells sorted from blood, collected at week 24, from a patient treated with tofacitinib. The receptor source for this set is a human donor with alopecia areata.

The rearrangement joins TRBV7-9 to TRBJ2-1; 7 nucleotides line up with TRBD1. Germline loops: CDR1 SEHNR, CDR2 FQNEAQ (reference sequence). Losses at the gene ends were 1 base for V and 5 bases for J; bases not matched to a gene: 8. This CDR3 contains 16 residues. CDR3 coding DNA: TGTGCCAGCAGCTTAGTCTTTGGGACAGAAAACAATGAGCAGTTCTTC. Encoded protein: CASSLVFGTENNEQFF.

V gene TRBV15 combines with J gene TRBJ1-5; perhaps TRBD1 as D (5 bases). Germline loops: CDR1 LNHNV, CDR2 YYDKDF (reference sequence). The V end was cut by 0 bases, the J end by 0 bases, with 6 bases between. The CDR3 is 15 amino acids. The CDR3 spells CATSRDQGSNQPQHF. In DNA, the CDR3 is TGTGCCACCAGCAGAGATCAGGGTAGCAATCAGCCCCAGCATTTT.

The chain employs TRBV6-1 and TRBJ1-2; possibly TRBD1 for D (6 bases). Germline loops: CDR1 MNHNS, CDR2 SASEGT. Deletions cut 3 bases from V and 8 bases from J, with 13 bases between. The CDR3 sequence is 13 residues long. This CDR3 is CASSDLQGAGYTF. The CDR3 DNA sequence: TGTGCCAGCAGTGACCTACAGGGTGCCGGCTACACCTTC.

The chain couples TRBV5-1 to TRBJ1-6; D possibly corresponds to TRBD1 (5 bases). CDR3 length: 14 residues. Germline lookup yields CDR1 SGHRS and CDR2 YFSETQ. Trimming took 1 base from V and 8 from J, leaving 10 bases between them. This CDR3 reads CASSLNRMDSPLHF. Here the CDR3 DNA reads TGCGCCAGCAGCTTGAACAGGATGGATTCACCCCTCCACTTT.

The CDR3 loop is CASSLGGNSPLHF. The CDR3 nucleotides read TGCGCCAGCAGCCTTGGCGGGAATTCACCCCTCCACTTT. The chain couples TRBV4-1 to TRBJ1-6; D gene ambiguous. This CDR3 contains 13 residues. Germline V gene data show CDR1 as MGHRA and CDR2 as YSYEKL. The V end was cut by 4 bases, the J end by 7 bases, with 8 bases between.

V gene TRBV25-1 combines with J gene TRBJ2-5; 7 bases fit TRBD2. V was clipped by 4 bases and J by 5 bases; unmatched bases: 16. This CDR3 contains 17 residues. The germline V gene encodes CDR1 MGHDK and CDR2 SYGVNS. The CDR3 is CASSAGTTSGGRETQYF. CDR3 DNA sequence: TGTGCCAGCAGTGCGGGCACCACTTCGGGAGGTCGGGAGACCCAGTACTTC.

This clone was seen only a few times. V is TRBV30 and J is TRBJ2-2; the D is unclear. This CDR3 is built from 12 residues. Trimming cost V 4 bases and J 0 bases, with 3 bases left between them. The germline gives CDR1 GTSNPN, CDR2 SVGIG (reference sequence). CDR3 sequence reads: CAWTANTGELFF. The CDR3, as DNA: TGTGCCTGGACAGCGAACACCGGGGAGCTGTTTTTT.

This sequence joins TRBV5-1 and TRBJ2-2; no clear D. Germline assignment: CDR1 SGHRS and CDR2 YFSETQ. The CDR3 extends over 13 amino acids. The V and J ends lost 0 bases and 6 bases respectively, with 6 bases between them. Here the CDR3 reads CASSLAIPGELFF. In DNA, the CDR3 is TGCGCCAGCAGCTTGGCAATACCCGGGGAGCTGTTTTTT.

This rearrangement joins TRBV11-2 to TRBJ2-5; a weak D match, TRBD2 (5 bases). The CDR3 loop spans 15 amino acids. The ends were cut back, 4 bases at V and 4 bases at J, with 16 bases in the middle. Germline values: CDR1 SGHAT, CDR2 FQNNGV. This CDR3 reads CASSSTISVSETQYF. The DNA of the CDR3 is TGTGCCAGCAGCTCGACTATATCAGTCTCAGAGACCCAGTACTTC. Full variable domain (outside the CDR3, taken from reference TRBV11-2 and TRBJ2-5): EAGVAQSPRYKIIEKRQSVAFWCNPISGHATLYWYQQILGQGPKLLIQFQNNGVVDDSQLPKDRFSAERLKGVDSTLKIQPAKLEDSAVYLCASSSTISVSETQYFGPGTRLLVL.

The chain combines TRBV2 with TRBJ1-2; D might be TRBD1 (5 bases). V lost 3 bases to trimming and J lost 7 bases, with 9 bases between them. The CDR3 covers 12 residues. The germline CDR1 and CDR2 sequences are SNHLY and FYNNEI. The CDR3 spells CASSETAFGYTF. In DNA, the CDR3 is TGTGCCAGCAGTGAGACAGCTTTTGGCTACACCTTC.

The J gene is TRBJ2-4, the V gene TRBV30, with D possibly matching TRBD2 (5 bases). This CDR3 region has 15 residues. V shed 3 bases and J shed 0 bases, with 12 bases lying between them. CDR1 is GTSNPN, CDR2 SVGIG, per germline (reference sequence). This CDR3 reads CAWSRGALAKNIQYF. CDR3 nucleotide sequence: TGTGCCTGGAGCCGGGGAGCTCTAGCCAAAAACATTCAGTACTTC.

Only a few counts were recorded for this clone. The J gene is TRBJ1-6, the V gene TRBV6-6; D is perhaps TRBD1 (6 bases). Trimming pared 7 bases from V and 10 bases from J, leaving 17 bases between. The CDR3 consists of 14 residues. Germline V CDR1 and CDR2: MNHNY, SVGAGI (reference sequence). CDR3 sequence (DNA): TGTGCCAGCACTAGGGGGGGGGAAGGCTCACCCCTCCACTTT. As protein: CASTRGGEGSPLHF.

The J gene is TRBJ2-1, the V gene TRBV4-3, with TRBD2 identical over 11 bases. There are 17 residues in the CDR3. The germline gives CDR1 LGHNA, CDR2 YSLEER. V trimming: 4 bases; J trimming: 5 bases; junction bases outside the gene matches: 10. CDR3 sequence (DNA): TGCGCCAGCAGCCGTGTGGTAGCGGGGGGGTTGAACAATGAGCAGTTCTTC. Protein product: CASSRVVAGGLNNEQFF.

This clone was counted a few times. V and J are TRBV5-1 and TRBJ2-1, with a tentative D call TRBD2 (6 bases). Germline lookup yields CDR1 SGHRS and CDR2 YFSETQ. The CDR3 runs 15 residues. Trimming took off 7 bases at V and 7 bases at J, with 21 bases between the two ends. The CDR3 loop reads CASVRGGSAWNEQFF. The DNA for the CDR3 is TGCGCCAGCGTCAGAGGAGGGTCCGCTTGGAATGAGCAGTTCTTC. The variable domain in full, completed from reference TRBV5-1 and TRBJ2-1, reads KAGVTQTPRYLIKTRGQQVTLSCSPISGHRSVSWYQQTPGQGLQFLFEYFSETQRNKGNFPGRFSGRQFSNSRSEMNVSTLELGDSALYLCASVRGGSAWNEQFFGPGTRLTVL.

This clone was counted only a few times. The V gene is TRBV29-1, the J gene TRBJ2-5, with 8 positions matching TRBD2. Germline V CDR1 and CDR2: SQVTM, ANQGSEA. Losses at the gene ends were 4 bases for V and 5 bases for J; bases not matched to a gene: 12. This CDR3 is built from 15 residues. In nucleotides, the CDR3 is TGCAGCGTTGCCGGGACTAGGCTGCCGGCCGAGACCCAGTACTTC. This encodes CSVAGTRLPAETQYF.

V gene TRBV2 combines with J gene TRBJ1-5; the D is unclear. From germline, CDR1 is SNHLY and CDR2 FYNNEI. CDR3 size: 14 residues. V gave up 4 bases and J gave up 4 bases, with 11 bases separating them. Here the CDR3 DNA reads TGTGCCAGCAGTGGTGTCGGAGGTAATCAGCCCCAGCATTTT. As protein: CASSGVGGNQPQHF.

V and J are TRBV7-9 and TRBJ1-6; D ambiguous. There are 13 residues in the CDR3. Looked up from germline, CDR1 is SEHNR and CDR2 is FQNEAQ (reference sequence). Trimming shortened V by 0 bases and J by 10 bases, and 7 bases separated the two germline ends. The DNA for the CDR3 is TGTGCCAGCAGCTTAGCGGGGAACTCACCCCTCCACTTT. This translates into CASSLAGNSPLHF.

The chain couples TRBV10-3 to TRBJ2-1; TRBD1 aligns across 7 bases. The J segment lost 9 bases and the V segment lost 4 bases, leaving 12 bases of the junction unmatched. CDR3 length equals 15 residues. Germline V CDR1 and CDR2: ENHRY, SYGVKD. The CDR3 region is CAISGRTGEESEQFF. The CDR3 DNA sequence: TGTGCCATCAGTGGACGGACAGGCGAAGAAAGTGAGCAGTTCTTC.

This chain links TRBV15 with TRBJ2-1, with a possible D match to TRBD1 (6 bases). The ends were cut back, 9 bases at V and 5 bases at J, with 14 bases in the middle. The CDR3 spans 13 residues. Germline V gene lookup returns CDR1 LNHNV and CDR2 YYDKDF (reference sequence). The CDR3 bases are TGTGCCACGACCGGACAGTTTAACAATGAGCAGTTCTTC. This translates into CATTGQFNNEQFF.

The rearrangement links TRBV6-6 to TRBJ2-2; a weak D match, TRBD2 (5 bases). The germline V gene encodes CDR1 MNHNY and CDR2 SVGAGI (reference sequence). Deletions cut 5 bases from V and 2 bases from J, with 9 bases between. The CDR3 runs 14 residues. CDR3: CASSRAENTGELFF. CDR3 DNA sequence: TGTGCCAGCAGTCGAGCGGAAAACACCGGGGAGCTGTTTTTT.

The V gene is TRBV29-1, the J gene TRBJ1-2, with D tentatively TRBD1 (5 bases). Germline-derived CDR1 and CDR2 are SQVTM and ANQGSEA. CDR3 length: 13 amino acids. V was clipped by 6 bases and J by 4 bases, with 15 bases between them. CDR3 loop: CSVGTDPLYGYTF. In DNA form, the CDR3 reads TGCAGCGTGGGGACCGATCCTCTCTATGGCTACACCTTC.

This CDR3 reads CASSLAKNIQYF. The CDR3 bases are TGTGCCAGCAGCTTAGCCAAAAACATTCAGTACTTC. The V and J genes are TRBV7-2 and TRBJ2-4; no clear D. The CDR3 consists of 12 residues. Germline-derived CDR1 and CDR2 are SGHTA and FQGNSA. Trimming took off 0 bases at V and 3 bases at J, with 0 bases between the two ends.

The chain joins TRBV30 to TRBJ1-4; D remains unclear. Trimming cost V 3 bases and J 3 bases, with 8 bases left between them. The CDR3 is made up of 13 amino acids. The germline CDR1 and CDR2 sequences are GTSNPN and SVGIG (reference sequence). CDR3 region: CAWRRQSNEKLFF. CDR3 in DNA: TGTGCCTGGAGACGGCAGTCTAATGAAAAACTGTTTTTT.